These T cell receptor beta chains were read from a single sample in a study of T cells after yellow fever vaccination. TCRdb ran MiXCR on the 5' RACE reads and lists one entry per CDR3 protein. This repertoire shows 110,000 to 150,000 distinct CDR3 sequences, under 7% found once; its top ten account for approximately 0.64%. This specimen was CD4+ T cells sorted from PBMCs, taken 10 days after the yellow fever booster vaccination. The source is a man aged 25-45 years who received the YFV17D yellow fever vaccine. Both conserved end residues are trimmed from each CDR3. Fields, in order: V gene, CDR3 protein.

V: TRBV7-9; CDR3: ASSLELGAQETQY
V: TRBV5-1; CDR3: ASSLDGTGGGEQY
V: TRBV7-2; CDR3: ASSSQGTPLH
V: TRBV6-6; CDR3: ASRGDRGDGYT
V: TRBV7-2; CDR3: ASSLAALPQH
V: TRBV15; CDR3: ATRPGLLFNEQF
V: TRBV5-4; CDR3: ASQGRGGTDTQY
V: TRBV10-3; CDR3: AISGEGARGYT
V: TRBV2; CDR3: ASGLNSYNEQF
V: TRBV7-2; CDR3: ASSLAKYRDRAYGYT
V: TRBV20-1; CDR3: SARGDSRAPLH